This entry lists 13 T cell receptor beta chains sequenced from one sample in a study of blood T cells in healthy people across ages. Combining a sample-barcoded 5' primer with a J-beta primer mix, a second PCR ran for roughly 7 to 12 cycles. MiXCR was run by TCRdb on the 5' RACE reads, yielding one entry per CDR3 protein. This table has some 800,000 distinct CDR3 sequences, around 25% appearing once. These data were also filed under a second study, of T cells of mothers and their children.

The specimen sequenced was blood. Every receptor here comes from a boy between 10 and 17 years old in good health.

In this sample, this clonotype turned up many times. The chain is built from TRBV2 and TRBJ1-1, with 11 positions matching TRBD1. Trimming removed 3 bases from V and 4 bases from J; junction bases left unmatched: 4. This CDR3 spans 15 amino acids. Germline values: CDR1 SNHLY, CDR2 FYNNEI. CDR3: CASSDRDRGFTEAFF. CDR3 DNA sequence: TGTGCCAGCAGTGATCGGGACAGGGGGTTCACTGAAGCTTTCTTT.

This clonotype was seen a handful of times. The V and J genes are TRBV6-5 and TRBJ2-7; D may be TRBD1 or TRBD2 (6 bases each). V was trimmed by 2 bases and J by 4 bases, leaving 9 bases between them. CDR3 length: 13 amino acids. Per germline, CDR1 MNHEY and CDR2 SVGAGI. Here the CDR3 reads CASSYRGEYEQYF. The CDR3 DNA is TGTGCCAGCAGTTACAGGGGGGAGTACGAGCAGTACTTC.

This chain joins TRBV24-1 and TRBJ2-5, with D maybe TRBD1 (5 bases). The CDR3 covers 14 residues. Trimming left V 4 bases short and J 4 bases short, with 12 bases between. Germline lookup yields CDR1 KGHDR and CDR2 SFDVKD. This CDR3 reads CATSDAGLGETQYF. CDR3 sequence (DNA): TGTGCCACCAGTGACGCAGGGCTCGGAGAGACCCAGTACTTC.

In nucleotides, the CDR3 is TGTGCCAGCACTGTTAGCCCAGAGGGCTACACCTTC. Protein sequence: CASTVSPEGYTF. The V gene is TRBV2, the J gene TRBJ1-2; no clear D. V gave up 7 bases and J gave up 8 bases, with 14 bases separating them. The germline gives CDR1 SNHLY, CDR2 FYNNEI. CDR3 length equals 12 residues.

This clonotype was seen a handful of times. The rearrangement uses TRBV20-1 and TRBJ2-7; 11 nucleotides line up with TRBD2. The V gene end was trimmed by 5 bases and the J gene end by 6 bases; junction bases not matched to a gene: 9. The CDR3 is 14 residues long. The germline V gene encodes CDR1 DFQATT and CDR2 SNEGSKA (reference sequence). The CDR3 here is CSALVAGGPPEQYF. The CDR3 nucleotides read TGCAGTGCTCTCGTAGCGGGAGGGCCCCCCGAGCAGTACTTC.

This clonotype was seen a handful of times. This CDR3 is CSASEGAITYEQYF. CDR3 DNA sequence: TGCAGTGCTAGTGAAGGGGCTATTACCTACGAGCAGTACTTC. The chain has TRBV20-1 and TRBJ2-7; a weak D match, TRBD1 (5 bases). Germline V CDR1 and CDR2: DFQATT, SNEGSKA (reference sequence). This CDR3 is 14 amino acids long. The germline V and J ends were trimmed by 3 bases and 2 bases, with 14 bases remaining between them.

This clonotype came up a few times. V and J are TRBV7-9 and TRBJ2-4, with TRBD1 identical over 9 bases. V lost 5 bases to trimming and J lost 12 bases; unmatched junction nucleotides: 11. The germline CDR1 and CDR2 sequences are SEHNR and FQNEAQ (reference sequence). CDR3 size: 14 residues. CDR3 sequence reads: CASSPGTGNVHQYF. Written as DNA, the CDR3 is TGTGCCAGCAGCCCCGGGACAGGGAACGTTCATCAGTACTTC.

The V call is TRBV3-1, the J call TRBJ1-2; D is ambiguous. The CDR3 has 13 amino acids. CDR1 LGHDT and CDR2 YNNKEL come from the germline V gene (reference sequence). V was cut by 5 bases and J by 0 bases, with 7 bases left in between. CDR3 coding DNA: TGTGCCAGCAGCATACAAGCTAACTATGGCTACACCTTC. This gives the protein CASSIQANYGYTF.

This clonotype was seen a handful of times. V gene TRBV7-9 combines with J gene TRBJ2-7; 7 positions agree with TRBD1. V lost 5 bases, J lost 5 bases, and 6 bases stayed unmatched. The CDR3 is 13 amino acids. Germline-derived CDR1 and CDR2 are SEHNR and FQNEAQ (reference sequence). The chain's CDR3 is CASSDRVGHEQYF. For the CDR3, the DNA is TGTGCCAGCAGCGACAGGGTGGGGCACGAGCAGTACTTC.

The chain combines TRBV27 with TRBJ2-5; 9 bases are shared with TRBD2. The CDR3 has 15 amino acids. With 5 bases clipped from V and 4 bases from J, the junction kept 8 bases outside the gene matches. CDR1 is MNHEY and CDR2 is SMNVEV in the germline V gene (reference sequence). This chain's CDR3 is CASSVIAGVVETQYF. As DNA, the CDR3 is TGTGCCAGCAGTGTGATAGCGGGAGTGGTAGAGACCCAGTACTTC.

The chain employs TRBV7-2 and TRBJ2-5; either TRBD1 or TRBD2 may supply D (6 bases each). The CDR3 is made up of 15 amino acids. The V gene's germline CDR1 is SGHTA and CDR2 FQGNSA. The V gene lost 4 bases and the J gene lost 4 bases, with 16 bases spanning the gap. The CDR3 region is CASSSWLGGSETQYF. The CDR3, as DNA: TGTGCCAGCAGCTCATGGTTAGGGGGGTCAGAGACCCAGTACTTC.

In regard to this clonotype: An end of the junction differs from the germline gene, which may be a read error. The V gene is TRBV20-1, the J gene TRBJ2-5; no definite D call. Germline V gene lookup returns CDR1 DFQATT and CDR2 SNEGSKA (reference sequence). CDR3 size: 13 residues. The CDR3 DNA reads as TGCAGTGCCAGAGGCGAATCGCCGGGGACCCAGTACTTC. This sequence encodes CSARGESPGTQYF.

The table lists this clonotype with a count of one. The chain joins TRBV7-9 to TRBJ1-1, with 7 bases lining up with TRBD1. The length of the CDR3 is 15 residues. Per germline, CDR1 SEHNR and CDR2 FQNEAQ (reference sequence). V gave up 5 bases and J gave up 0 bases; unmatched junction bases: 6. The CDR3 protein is CASSPLQGLNTEAFF. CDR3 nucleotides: TGTGCCAGCAGCCCGCTACAGGGGCTGAACACTGAAGCTTTCTTT.